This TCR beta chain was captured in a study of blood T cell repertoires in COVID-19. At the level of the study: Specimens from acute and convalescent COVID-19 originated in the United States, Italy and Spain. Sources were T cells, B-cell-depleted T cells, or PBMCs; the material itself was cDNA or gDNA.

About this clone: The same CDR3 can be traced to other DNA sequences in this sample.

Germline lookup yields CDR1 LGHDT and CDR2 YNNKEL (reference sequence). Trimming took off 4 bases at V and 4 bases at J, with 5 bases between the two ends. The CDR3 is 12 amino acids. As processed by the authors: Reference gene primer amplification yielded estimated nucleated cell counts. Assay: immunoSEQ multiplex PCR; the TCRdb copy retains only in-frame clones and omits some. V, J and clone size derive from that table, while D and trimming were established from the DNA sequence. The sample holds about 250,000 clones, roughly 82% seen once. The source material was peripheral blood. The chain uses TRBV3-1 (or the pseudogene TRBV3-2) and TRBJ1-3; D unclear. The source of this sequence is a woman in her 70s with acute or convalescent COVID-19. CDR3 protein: CASSLLGNTIYF. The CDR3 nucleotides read TGTGCCAGCAGCCTATTGGGAAACACCATATATTTT.